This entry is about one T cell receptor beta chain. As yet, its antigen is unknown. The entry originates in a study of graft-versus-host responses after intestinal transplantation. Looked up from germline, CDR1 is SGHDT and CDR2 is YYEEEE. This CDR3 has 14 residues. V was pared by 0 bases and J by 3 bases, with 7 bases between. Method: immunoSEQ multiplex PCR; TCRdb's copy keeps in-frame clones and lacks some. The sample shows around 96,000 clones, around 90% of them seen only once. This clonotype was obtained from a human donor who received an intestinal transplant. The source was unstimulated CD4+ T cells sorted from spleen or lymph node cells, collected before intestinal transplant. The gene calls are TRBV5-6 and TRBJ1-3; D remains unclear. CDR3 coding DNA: TGTGCCAGCAGCTTGGGTTTTTATGGAAACACCATATATTTT. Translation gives CASSLGFYGNTIYF.